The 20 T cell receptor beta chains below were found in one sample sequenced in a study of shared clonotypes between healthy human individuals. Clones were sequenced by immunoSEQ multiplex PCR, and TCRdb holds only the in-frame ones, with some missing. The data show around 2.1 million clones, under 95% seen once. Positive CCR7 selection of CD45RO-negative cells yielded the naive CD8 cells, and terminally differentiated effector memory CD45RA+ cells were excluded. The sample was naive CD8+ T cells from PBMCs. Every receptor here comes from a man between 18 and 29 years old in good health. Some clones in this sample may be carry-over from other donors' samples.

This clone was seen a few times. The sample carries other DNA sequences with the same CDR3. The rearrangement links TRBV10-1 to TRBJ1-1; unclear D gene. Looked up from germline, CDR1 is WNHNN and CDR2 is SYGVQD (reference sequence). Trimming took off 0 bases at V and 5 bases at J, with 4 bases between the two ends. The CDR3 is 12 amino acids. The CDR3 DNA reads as TGCGCCAGCAGTGAGTCGGGTACTGAAGCTTTCTTT. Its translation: CASSESGTEAFF.

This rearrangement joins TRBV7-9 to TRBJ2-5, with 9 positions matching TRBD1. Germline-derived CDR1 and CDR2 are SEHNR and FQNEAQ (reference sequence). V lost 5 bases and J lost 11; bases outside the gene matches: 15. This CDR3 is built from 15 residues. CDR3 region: CASSPRTGDLWEQYF. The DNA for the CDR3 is TGTGCCAGCAGCCCGAGGACAGGGGATCTGTGGGAGCAGTACTTC.

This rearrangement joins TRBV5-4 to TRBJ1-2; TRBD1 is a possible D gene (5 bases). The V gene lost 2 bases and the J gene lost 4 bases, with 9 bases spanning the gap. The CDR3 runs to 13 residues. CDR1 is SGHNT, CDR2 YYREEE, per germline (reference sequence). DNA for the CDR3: TGTGCCAGCAGCTTTGGGGGGGGCTATGGCTACACCTTC. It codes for CASSFGGGYGYTF.

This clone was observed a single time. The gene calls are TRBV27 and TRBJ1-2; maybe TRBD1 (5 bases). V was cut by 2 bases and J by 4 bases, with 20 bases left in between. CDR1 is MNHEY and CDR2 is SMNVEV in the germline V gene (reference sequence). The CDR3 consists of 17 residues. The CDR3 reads CASSLGAWTLGTYGYTF. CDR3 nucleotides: TGTGCCAGCAGTTTAGGGGCCTGGACACTGGGGACCTATGGCTACACCTTC.

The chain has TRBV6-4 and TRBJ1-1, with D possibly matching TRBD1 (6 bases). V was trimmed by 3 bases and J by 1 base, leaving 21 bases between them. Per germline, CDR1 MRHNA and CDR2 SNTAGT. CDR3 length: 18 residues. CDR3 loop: CASSEGPKVAGENTEAFF. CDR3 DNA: TGTGCCAGCAGTGAAGGCCCGAAGGTTGCAGGGGAGAACACTGAAGCTTTCTTT.

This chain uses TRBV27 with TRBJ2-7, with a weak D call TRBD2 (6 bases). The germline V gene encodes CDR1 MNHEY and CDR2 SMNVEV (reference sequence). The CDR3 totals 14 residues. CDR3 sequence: CAVGLLASPGEQYF. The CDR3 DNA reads TGTGCAGTGGGGCTGCTAGCGAGCCCGGGAGAGCAGTACTTC.

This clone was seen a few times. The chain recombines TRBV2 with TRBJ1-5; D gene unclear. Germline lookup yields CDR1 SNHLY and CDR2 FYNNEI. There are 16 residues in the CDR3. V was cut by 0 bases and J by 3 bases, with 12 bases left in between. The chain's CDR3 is CASSEAGVWDNQPQHF. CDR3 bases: TGTGCCAGCAGTGAAGCCGGGGTGTGGGACAATCAGCCCCAGCATTTT.

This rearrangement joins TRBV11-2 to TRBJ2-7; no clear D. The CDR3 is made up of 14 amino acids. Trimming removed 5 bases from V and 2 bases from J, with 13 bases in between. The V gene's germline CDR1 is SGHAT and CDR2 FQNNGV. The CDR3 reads CASSPGLRAYEQYF. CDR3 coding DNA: TGTGCCAGCAGCCCCGGTCTTCGGGCCTACGAGCAGTACTTC.

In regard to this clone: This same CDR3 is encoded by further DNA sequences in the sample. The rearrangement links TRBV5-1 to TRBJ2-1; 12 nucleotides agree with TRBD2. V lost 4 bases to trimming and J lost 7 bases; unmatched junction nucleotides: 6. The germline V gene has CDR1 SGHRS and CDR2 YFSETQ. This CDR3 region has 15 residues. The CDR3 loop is CASSLTSGRGNEQFF. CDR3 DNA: TGCGCCAGCAGCCTGACTAGCGGGAGAGGAAATGAGCAGTTCTTC.

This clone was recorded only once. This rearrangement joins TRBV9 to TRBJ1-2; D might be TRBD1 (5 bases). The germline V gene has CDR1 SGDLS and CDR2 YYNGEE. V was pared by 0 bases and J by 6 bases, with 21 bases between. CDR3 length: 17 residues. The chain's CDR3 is CASSVAGAVGLSNGYTF. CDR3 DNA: TGTGCCAGCAGCGTAGCTGGGGCGGTAGGGCTCTCCAATGGCTACACCTTC.

Here the CDR3 DNA reads TGTGCCAGCAGTTACTCGGGGACAGCCTTCCCCCTCCACTTT. Encoded protein: CASSYSGTAFPLHF. The chain joins TRBV6-5 to TRBJ1-6, with 7 bases fitting TRBD1. The germline gives CDR1 MNHEY, CDR2 SVGAGI. The CDR3 is made up of 14 amino acids. The V gene end was trimmed by 0 bases and the J gene end by 13 bases; junction bases not matched to a gene: 6.

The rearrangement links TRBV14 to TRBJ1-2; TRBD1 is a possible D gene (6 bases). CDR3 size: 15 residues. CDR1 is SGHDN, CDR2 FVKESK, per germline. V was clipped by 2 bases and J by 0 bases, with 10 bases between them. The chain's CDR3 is CASSQRAGANYGYTF. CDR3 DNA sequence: TGTGCCAGCAGCCAACGGGCAGGGGCTAACTATGGCTACACCTTC.

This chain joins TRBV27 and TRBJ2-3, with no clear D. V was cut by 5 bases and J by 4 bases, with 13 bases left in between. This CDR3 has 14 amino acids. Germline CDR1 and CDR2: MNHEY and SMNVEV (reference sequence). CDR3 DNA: TGTGCCAGCAGTCTTACCGAGGTGGCAGATACGCAGTATTTT. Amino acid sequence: CASSLTEVADTQYF.

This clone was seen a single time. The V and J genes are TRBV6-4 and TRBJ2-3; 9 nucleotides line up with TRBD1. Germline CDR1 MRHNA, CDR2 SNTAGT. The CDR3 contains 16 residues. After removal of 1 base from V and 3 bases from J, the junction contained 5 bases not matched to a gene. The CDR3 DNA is TGTGCCAGCAGTGACTACCCGACAGGGGGGACAGATACGCAGTATTTT. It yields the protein CASSDYPTGGTDTQYF.

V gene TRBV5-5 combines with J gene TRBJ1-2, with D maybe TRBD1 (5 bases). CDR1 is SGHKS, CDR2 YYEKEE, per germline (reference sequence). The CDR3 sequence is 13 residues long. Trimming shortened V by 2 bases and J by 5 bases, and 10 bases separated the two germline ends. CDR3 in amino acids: CASSFRQLYGYTF. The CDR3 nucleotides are TGTGCCAGCAGCTTTCGACAGTTATATGGCTACACCTTC.

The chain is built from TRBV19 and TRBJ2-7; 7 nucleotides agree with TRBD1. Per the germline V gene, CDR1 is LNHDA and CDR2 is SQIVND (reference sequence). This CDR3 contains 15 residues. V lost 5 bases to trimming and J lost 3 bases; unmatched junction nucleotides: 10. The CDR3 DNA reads TGTGCCAGTAGTCCCACCGGGACAGCCTTCTACGAGCAGTACTTC. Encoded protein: CASSPTGTAFYEQYF.

The chain's CDR3 is CAWSGRGNYGYTF. DNA for the CDR3: TGTGCCTGGTCCGGCCGGGGAAACTATGGCTACACCTTC. The chain joins TRBV30 to TRBJ1-2; D not certain. V lost 5 bases and J lost 2, with 12 bases in between. Per germline, CDR1 GTSNPN and CDR2 SVGIG (reference sequence). The CDR3 runs to 13 residues.

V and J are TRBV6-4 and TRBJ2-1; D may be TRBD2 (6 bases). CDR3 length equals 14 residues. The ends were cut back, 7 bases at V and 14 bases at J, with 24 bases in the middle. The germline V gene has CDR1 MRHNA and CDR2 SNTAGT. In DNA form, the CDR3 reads TGTGCCAGCATCCATGAGCCCTCGGGGAGGTATGAGTTCTTC. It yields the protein CASIHEPSGRYEFF.

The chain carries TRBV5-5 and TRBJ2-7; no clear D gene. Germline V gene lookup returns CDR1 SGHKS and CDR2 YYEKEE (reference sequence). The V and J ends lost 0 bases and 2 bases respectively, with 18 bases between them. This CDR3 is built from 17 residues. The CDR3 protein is CASSLEVLWAGAYEQYF. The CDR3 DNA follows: TGTGCCAGCAGCTTGGAAGTGTTGTGGGCAGGCGCCTACGAGCAGTACTTC.

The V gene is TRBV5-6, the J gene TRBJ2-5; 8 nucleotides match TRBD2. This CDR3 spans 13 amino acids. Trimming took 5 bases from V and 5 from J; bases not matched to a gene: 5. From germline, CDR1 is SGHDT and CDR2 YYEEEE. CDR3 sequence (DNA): TGTGCCAGCAGGGGCCCGGGAGGGGAGACCCAGTACTTC. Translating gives CASRGPGGETQYF. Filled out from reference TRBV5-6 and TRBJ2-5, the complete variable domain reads DAGVTQSPTHLIKTRGQQVTLRCSPKSGHDTVSWYQQALGQGPQFIFQYYEEEERQRGNFPDRFSGHQFPNYSSELNVNALLLGDSALYLCASRGPGGETQYFGPGTRLLVL.